This entry describes one TCR beta chain. Antigen: not known. This sample was included in a study of cytomegalovirus exposure and HLA in healthy donors. Overall study findings and caveats: For TCR beta chains, V- and J-gene trimming was later linked to a missense DCLRE1C variant. Later analysis revealed greater clonal expansion in HLA-associated TCR beta chains than in equally common others.

A multiplex PCR was run with 60 Vbeta primers and 13 Jbeta primers. The table came from immunoSEQ multiplex PCR; TCRdb's copy has only in-frame clones and leaves some out. The sample holds about 240,000 clones; around 84% are singletons and the top ten take about 0.22%. Specimen: PBMCs. This clonotype was sampled from a girl aged 2-10 years in good health and CMV-seronegative.

The CDR3 coding sequence is TGTGCCAGCACCTCACCAGGGGGCTACTATGGCTACACCTTC. The encoded protein is CASTSPGGYYGYTF. The chain employs TRBV6-5 and TRBJ1-2; 8 bases agree with TRBD1. The CDR3 totals 14 residues. V lost 7 bases, J lost 3 bases, and 7 bases stayed unmatched. Germline loops: CDR1 MNHEY, CDR2 SVGAGI.